These 7 T cell receptor beta chains originate from one sample sequenced in a study of graft-versus-host responses after intestinal transplantation. Data came from immunoSEQ multiplex PCR; TCRdb stores just in-frame clones and leaves some out. Among approximately 90,000 clones listed, roughly 80% were seen once. These receptors' antigens are unknown. The source material was unstimulated CD4+ T cells sorted from spleen or lymph node cells, sampled before intestinal transplant. The receptors derive from a human donor who received an intestinal transplant.

In this sample, this clone turned up a few times. The chain joins TRBV19 to TRBJ2-4, with 8 nucleotides matching TRBD2. V was pared by 3 bases and J by 4 bases, with 5 bases of the junction left unmatched. Germline V gene sequence: CDR1 LNHDA, CDR2 SQIVND (reference sequence). The CDR3 is 15 amino acids. The CDR3 coding sequence is TGTGCCAGTAGTATCGACACTAGCGGAAAAAACATTCAGTACTTC. Encoded protein: CASSIDTSGKNIQYF. The whole variable domain, filled in from reference TRBV19 and TRBJ2-4, reads DGGITQSPKYLFRKEGQNVTLSCEQNLNHDAMYWYRQDPGQGLRLIYYSQIVNDFQKGDIAEGYSVSREKKESFPLTVTSAQKNPTAFYLCASSIDTSGKNIQYFGAGTRLSVL.

This clone was detected only once. The V and J genes are TRBV10-1 and TRBJ2-1, with 12 bases fitting TRBD2. CDR1 is WNHNN, CDR2 SYGVQD, per germline (reference sequence). Unmatched junction bases numbered 9, after V lost 6 bases and J lost 0 bases. This CDR3 has 18 residues. CDR3 protein: CASSDLAGGKASYNEQFF. The DNA of the CDR3 is TGCGCCAGCAGCGACCTAGCGGGAGGGAAGGCCTCCTACAATGAGCAGTTCTTC.

The chain combines TRBV6-1 with TRBJ1-2; no clear D. The CDR3 is 13 residues long. Trimming took 0 bases from V and 5 from J, leaving 7 bases between them. Germline values: CDR1 MNHNS, CDR2 SASEGT. The CDR3 sequence is CASSEAVEYGYTF. The CDR3, as DNA: TGTGCCAGCAGTGAAGCGGTTGAGTATGGCTACACCTTC.

This chain connects TRBV27 to TRBJ2-3, with D uncertain. CDR1 is MNHEY and CDR2 is SMNVEV in the germline V gene (reference sequence). V lost 5 bases, J lost 6 bases, and 9 bases lay in between. There are 12 residues in the CDR3. The CDR3 DNA sequence: TGTGCCAGCAGTCCGAGTGCTGATACGCAGTATTTT. It translates to CASSPSADTQYF.

The chain joins TRBV4-1 to TRBJ2-7, with D possibly matching TRBD1 (6 bases). The CDR3 has 15 amino acids. CDR1 and CDR2 (germline): MGHRA, YSYEKL. The V end lost 1 base, the J end lost 2 bases, and 12 bases lay between the germline ends. The CDR3 bases are TGCGCCAGCAGCCAAGGCGGACAGAGCGCCTACGAGCAGTACTTC. It translates to CASSQGGQSAYEQYF.

The rearrangement joins TRBV28 to TRBJ2-3, with 12 bases identical to TRBD2. Germline trimming cut 6 bases from V and 4 bases from J; bases unmatched to any gene: 14. The CDR3 has 18 amino acids. The germline CDR1 and CDR2 sequences are MDHEN and SYDVKM. Written as DNA, the CDR3 is TGTGCCAGCAGCTCTTTGGGTACTAGCGGGGGGAGCGCAGATACGCAGTATTTT. This codes for CASSSLGTSGGSADTQYF. The whole variable domain, remainder taken from reference TRBV28 and TRBJ2-3, is DVKVTQSSRYLVKRTGEKVFLECVQDMDHENMFWYRQDPGLGLRLIYFSYDVKMKEKGDIPEGYSVSREKKERFSLILESASTNQTSMYLCASSSLGTSGGSADTQYFGPGTRLTVL.

This chain joins TRBV7-8 and TRBJ1-5; D unclear. In germline, CDR1 is SGHVS, CDR2 FQNEAQ. There are 14 residues in the CDR3. Between the trimmed V and J ends, which lost 5 bases and 11 bases, there was a span of 19 bases. The CDR3 coding sequence is TGTGCCAGCAGCCAGCGTTCGGTTGGGTTGACCCAGCATTTT. This encodes CASSQRSVGLTQHF.